The sequence of this T cell receptor (beta chain) was determined in a study of CD8+CD57+ T cells in acquired aplastic anemia. The TCR beta profiling, which covered VDJ combination and CDR3 sequence, was carried out using genomic DNA as the template. TCRdb fed the reads into MiXCR, producing one record per CDR3 protein. The sample carries around 170,000 distinct CDR3 sequences, 40% to 55% recorded once. The CDR3 has 11 residues. Germline assignment: CDR1 SNHLY and CDR2 FYNNEI. With 7 bases removed from V and 6 bases from J, the gap between germline ends came to 10 bases. Study-wide results and caveats: Patients and controls shared just under 30 CD8+ CDR3 sequences.

Concerning this clonotype: Its antigen remains unidentified.

The sample was sorted CD4+, CD8+, or CD8+CD57+ T cells (not recorded which) from PBMCs. This clonotype originated in a human donor in good health. The chain carries TRBV2 and TRBJ2-7; D is uncertain. CDR3: CASKIQAEQYF. Here the CDR3 DNA reads TGTGCCAGCAAGATCCAGGCCGAGCAGTACTTC. The whole variable domain, filled in from reference TRBV2 and TRBJ2-7, reads EPEVTQTPSHQVTQMGQEVILRCVPISNHLYFYWYRQILGQKVEFLVSFYNNEISEKSEIFDDQFSVERPDGSNFTLKIRSTKLEDSAMYFCASKIQAEQYFGPGTRLTVT.